This entry lists 22 T cell receptor beta chains sequenced from one sample in a study of T-cell reconstitution after alpha-beta-depleted transplantation in children. Unique molecular identifiers were incorporated when the TCRbeta library was constructed. From the PCR reads, TCRdb called clonotypes with MiXCR, one entry per CDR3 protein. The sample contains about 980,000 distinct CDR3 sequences, roughly 29% of which appear only once. The sequences come from PBMCs, mostly from graft donor cells, collected 360 days after TCRalphabeta/CD19-depleted stem cell transplant. These receptor sequences come from a boy younger than two who had a stem cell transplant for SCID, so the T cells may come from the graft donor.

The sample holds a few counts of this clonotype. The CDR3 DNA is TGCGCCAGCAGCCACGGGCTCTACTACGAGCAGTACTTC. Translated, it gives CASSHGLYYEQYF. J is TRBJ2-7 and V is TRBV4-1, with D unclear. This CDR3 region has 13 residues. The V end lost 3 bases, the J end lost 3 bases, and 9 bases lay between the germline ends. Germline V CDR1 and CDR2: MGHRA, YSYEKL.

This clonotype has just a few counts. V usage is TRBV7-6 and J usage is TRBJ2-1; possible D gene TRBD1, 6 bases. CDR3 size: 17 residues. The germline gives CDR1 SGHVS, CDR2 FNYEAQ. Trimming left V 0 bases short and J 5 bases short, with 17 bases between. CDR3: CASSLAGDWGLHNEQFF. As DNA, the CDR3 is TGTGCCAGCAGCTTAGCCGGTGATTGGGGGCTACACAATGAGCAGTTCTTC.

The chain employs TRBV29-1 and TRBJ2-7; D might be TRBD1 or TRBD2, each matching 5 bases. Germline CDR1 SQVTM, CDR2 ANQGSEA. The germline V and J ends were trimmed by 3 bases and 2 bases, with 14 bases remaining between them. This CDR3 spans 14 amino acids. The CDR3 coding sequence is TGCAGCGTTGAGGGGGTTCAGGGTACCTACGAGCAGTACTTC. Its protein is CSVEGVQGTYEQYF.

V and J are TRBV12-3 or TRBV12-4 and TRBJ2-1, with TRBD1 as a possible D gene (6 bases). The CDR3 totals 16 residues. V lost 5 bases and J lost 0, with 14 bases in between. In nucleotides, the CDR3 is TGTGCCAGCAGTGCACAGGGTATCCTCTCCTACAATGAGCAGTTCTTC. Translating gives CASSAQGILSYNEQFF.

V is TRBV6-5 and J is TRBJ1-1, with D tentatively TRBD1 (6 bases). This CDR3 region has 15 residues. The germline V gene has CDR1 MNHEY and CDR2 SVGAGI. With 4 bases removed from V and 0 bases from J, the gap between germline ends came to 12 bases. CDR3 in DNA: TGTGCCAGCAGTTTCCACAGGGAGGTGAACACTGAAGCTTTCTTT. This sequence encodes CASSFHREVNTEAFF.

This clonotype showed up just a few times. The V call is TRBV9, the J call TRBJ2-6; D assignment may be TRBD1 or TRBD2 (5 bases each). V was trimmed by 1 base and J by 1 base, leaving 15 bases between them. This CDR3 comprises 18 residues. Germline V gives CDR1 SGDLS, CDR2 YYNGEE. CDR3: CASSVYGGPPSGANVLTF. The CDR3 nucleotides read TGTGCCAGCAGCGTATATGGGGGACCGCCTTCTGGGGCCAACGTCCTGACTTTC.

V and J are TRBV9 and TRBJ2-3, with 8 positions matching TRBD1. The CDR3 loop spans 16 amino acids. J gave up 1 base and V 4 bases, and 8 bases lay outside the gene matches. In germline, CDR1 is SGDLS, CDR2 YYNGEE. CDR3 in amino acids: CASSPRDRPRTDTQYF. CDR3 bases: TGTGCCAGCAGCCCTAGGGACAGGCCACGCACAGATACGCAGTATTTT.

The chain has TRBV7-3 and TRBJ2-3; no clear D gene. The CDR3 spans 16 residues. Germline values: CDR1 SGHTA, CDR2 FQGTGA. Trimming cost V 5 bases and J 4 bases, with 19 bases left between them. CDR3 nucleotide sequence: TGTGCCAGCAGCAAAATACAAGGCGCCCTCCCAGATACGCAGTATTTT. This codes for CASSKIQGALPDTQYF.

A few counts support this clonotype. The chain recombines TRBV24-1 with TRBJ2-5; 7 nucleotides match TRBD1. CDR1 and CDR2 from the germline V gene are KGHDR and SFDVKD. The CDR3 has 14 residues. V was clipped by 3 bases and J by 5 bases; unmatched bases: 5. The CDR3 region has the DNA TGTGCCACCAGTGATCCCGACAGGGCGGAGACCCAGTACTTC. Its protein is CATSDPDRAETQYF.

The J gene is TRBJ2-7, the V gene TRBV12-3 or TRBV12-4; TRBD1 agrees at 8 bases. CDR3 length equals 14 residues. The trim removed 5 bases at V and 7 bases at J, leaving 10 bases unmatched. The CDR3, as DNA: TGTGCCAGCAGTCCATCAGGGGGCCCAGGAGAGCAGTACTTC. Residues: CASSPSGGPGEQYF.

This clonotype was counted between two and nine times. The J gene is TRBJ1-4, the V gene TRBV20-1; D gene ambiguous. The CDR3 sequence is 17 residues long. The ends were cut back, 0 bases at V and 2 bases at J, with 16 bases in the middle. Germline CDR1 reads DFQATT; CDR2 reads SNEGSKA (reference sequence). In DNA form, the CDR3 reads TGCAGTGCTAGAGATCCCATGACTTTGGGGACTAATGAAAAACTGTTTTTT. This translates into CSARDPMTLGTNEKLFF.

This clonotype was observed a few times. This chain uses TRBV7-2 with TRBJ1-1; D gene uncertain. Germline lookup yields CDR1 SGHTA and CDR2 FQGNSA. V lost 0 bases and J 0 bases, leaving 5 bases between the germline ends. The length of the CDR3 is 14 residues. The DNA of the CDR3 is TGTGCCAGCAGCTTAGCGGAATTGAACACTGAAGCTTTCTTT. Amino acid sequence: CASSLAELNTEAFF.

The genes are TRBV20-1 and TRBJ2-5; maybe TRBD1 (6 bases). The CDR3 totals 15 residues. Germline V gene sequence: CDR1 DFQATT, CDR2 SNEGSKA (reference sequence). Trimming cost V 3 bases and J 2 bases, with 16 bases left between them. This chain's CDR3 is CSASYVTGLQETQYF. The DNA of the CDR3 is TGCAGTGCTAGTTACGTAACAGGGTTACAAGAGACCCAGTACTTC.

This chain connects TRBV9 to TRBJ2-5; no firm D call. The CDR3 runs to 14 residues. Trimming removed 2 bases at V and 1 base at J, with 9 bases between. In germline, CDR1 is SGDLS, CDR2 YYNGEE. The CDR3 sequence is CASSVSPFQETQYF. CDR3 bases: TGTGCCAGCAGCGTTTCGCCATTCCAAGAGACCCAGTACTTC.

This clonotype showed up just a few times. V gene TRBV20-1 combines with J gene TRBJ1-2; a possible D gene is TRBD1 (5 bases). Germline-derived CDR1 and CDR2 are DFQATT and SNEGSKA (reference sequence). This CDR3 is 17 amino acids long. The germline V and J ends were trimmed by 0 bases and 4 bases, with 21 bases remaining between them. DNA for the CDR3: TGCAGTGCTAGAGACCCATATATTAGGGGCGGGAGCTATGGCTACACCTTC. Its translation is CSARDPYIRGGSYGYTF.

This clonotype has just a few counts. The chain is built from TRBV20-1 and TRBJ2-7; D possibly corresponds to TRBD1 (5 bases). The ends were cut back, 3 bases at V and 1 base at J, with 19 bases in the middle. This CDR3 is 16 amino acids long. Germline lookup yields CDR1 DFQATT and CDR2 SNEGSKA (reference sequence). CDR3 loop: CSASRSSQGSSYEQYF. CDR3 sequence (DNA): TGCAGTGCTAGCCGCTCATCGCAGGGATCATCCTACGAGCAGTACTTC.

This clonotype has only a few counts. This chain links TRBV12-3 or TRBV12-4 with TRBJ1-1; D not certain. The CDR3 totals 15 residues. The V end lost 2 bases, the J end lost 0 bases, and 10 bases lay between the germline ends. The CDR3 is CASSLSAGLNTEAFF. DNA for the CDR3: TGTGCCAGCAGTTTAAGTGCGGGCCTGAACACTGAAGCTTTCTTT.

CDR3 residues: CAISDPTGVYEQYF. For the CDR3, the DNA is TGTGCCATCAGTGACCCTACAGGGGTCTACGAGCAGTACTTC. This rearrangement joins TRBV10-3 to TRBJ2-7, with 7 positions matching TRBD1. Per germline, CDR1 ENHRY and CDR2 SYGVKD. The CDR3 has 14 amino acids. The J segment lost 3 bases and the V segment lost 3 bases, leaving 5 bases of the junction unmatched.

Here the CDR3 DNA reads TGTGCCAGCAGTTACGGGGCAGCCCGAAACTACGAGCAGTACTTC. Its protein is CASSYGAARNYEQYF. This sequence joins TRBV6-5 and TRBJ2-7; the D gene is possibly TRBD1 (5 bases). This CDR3 region has 15 residues. CDR1 and CDR2 (germline): MNHEY, SVGAGI. V was cut by 2 bases and J by 3 bases, with 14 bases left in between.

Regarding this clonotype: It may be a read error: a sequence one base away is much more abundant. The CDR3 nucleotides are TGTGCCAGCAGCTTAGACGCGTACCAAGAGACCCAGTACTTC. Its translation is CASSLDAYQETQYF. The rearrangement uses TRBV7-2 and TRBJ2-5; D is ambiguous. The CDR3 is 14 amino acids. V lost 1 base and J lost 0, with 6 bases in between. CDR1 is SGHTA and CDR2 is FQGNSA in the germline V gene.

The table lists this clonotype with a few counts. This CDR3 is CASSPDPNTGAYEQYF. DNA for the CDR3: TGCGCCAGCAGCCCGGACCCCAATACAGGGGCCTACGAGCAGTACTTC. The rearrangement uses TRBV5-1 and TRBJ2-7, with 7 bases matching TRBD1. The V gene's germline CDR1 is SGHRS and CDR2 YFSETQ. CDR3 length: 16 amino acids. V was pared by 4 bases and J by 2 bases, with 12 bases of the junction left unmatched.

This clonotype came up a few times. V is TRBV6-2 or TRBV6-3 and J is TRBJ2-1; D is undetermined. CDR3 length: 11 amino acids. The germline CDR1 and CDR2 sequences are MNHEY and SVGEGT. The ends were cut back, 6 bases at V and 9 bases at J, with 9 bases in the middle. As DNA, the CDR3 is TGTGCCAGCAGACGCGAAGGTGAGCAGTTCTTC. Translation gives CASRREGEQFF.